The rows below give T cell receptor beta chains drawn from one sample of a study of T cell clonotyping in hematopoietic cell transplantation. The assay was immunoSEQ multiplex PCR, and TCRdb's table has in-frame clones only and misses some. The data contain approximately 75,000 clones, roughly 94% of them singletons. What was sequenced was peripheral blood mononuclear cells. The receptors were gathered from a man in his forties or fifties in good health. Some clones in this sample may be carry-over from other donors' samples. CDR3s include the opening cysteine and the closing phenylalanine or tryptophan. A D gene is named only where the DNA matches it firmly. Rows give clone size only sometimes, using once, few, many, or a class for an expanded clone.

>TRBJ1-1|13|NA|TRBV7-3|NA
TGTGCCAGCAGCCCTATCGAGCAGGGGCAAGCTTTCTTT
CASSPIEQGQAFF
>TRBJ2-7|15|TRBD1|TRBV7-9|NA
TGTGCCAGCAGGTCCACAGGGGGAGAGCCCTACGAGCAGTACTTC
CASRSTGGEPYEQYF
>TRBJ2-3|13|NA|TRBV5-4|NA
TGTGCCAGCAGCTCCCGTTGGGGAGATACGCAGTATTTT
CASSSRWGDTQYF
>TRBJ2-7|16|NA|TRBV4-3|NA
TGCGCCAGCAGCCGAACTATAGCGGCCCACAGTAGCGAGCAGTACTTC
CASSRTIAAHSSEQYF
>TRBJ2-7|14|NA|TRBV28|NA
TGTGCCAGCAGTTTAAATGTCGGGCTTGAAGAGCAGTACTTC
CASSLNVGLEEQYF
>TRBJ2-1|15|NA|TRBV5-1|NA
TGCGCCAGCAGCTTGGAGGGGGAGAAGTCCAATGAGCAGTTCTTC
CASSLEGEKSNEQFF
>TRBJ2-3|13|TRBD1|TRBV29-1|NA
TGCAGCGCGAGACAGGGGCCCACAGATACGCAGTATTTT
CSARQGPTDTQYF
>TRBJ2-5|13|NA|TRBV2|NA
TGTGCCAGCAGGCCGGGAATAGCGGAGACCCAGTACTTC
CASRPGIAETQYF
>TRBJ2-1|14|NA|TRBV5-1|NA
TGCGCCAGCAGCTCGACAGTTAGCTACAATGAGCAGTTCTTC
CASSSTVSYNEQFF
>TRBJ2-1|14|NA|TRBV27|NA
TGTGCCAGCAGTTTGGCGCCGACCGCCAATGAGCAGTTCTTC
CASSLAPTANEQFF
>TRBJ1-2|15|NA|TRBV21-1|NA
TGTGCCAGCTTAAACAGGGGGAGGTTGGGGTGGGGCTACACCTTC
CASLNRGRLGWGYTF
>TRBJ2-7|13|NA|TRBV5-5|NA
TGTGCCAGCAGCTCCCAGGCGGAGTACGAGCAGTACTTC
CASSSQAEYEQYF
>TRBJ2-1|16|TRBD2|TRBV7-3|NA
TGTGCCAGCAGCTTAGTCCTAGCGGAAAACTACAATGAGCAGTTCTTC
CASSLVLAENYNEQFF
>TRBJ2-2|16|TRBD1|TRBV6-6|once
TGTGCCAGCAGTTACCGGACAGGGACCGACACCGGGGAGCTGTTTTTT
CASSYRTGTDTGELFF
>TRBJ1-2|16|NA|TRBV28|NA
TGTGCCAGCAGTTTTTCCGGGCAGGGGCTATTCTATGGCTACACCTTC
CASSFSGQGLFYGYTF
>TRBJ2-6|15|NA|TRBV6-5|NA
TGTGCCAGCAGTTATGGGACCTCTGGGGCCAACGTCCTGACTTTC
CASSYGTSGANVLTF